Listed here are 13 T cell receptor beta chains from one sample, sequenced in a study of response to subunit inactivated influenza vaccine. TCRdb ran MiXCR on the RT-PCR reads and lists one entry per CDR3 protein. The sample holds about 540,000 distinct CDR3 sequences, approximately 20% seen once. This sample also appeared in a second study, on T cells expressing NK-cell markers. From that second work: Libraries used 5'RACE template switching adding universal primer site and UMIs.

The specimen was CD4+ T cells sorted from PBMCs, collected 11 to 12 days after vaccination. These receptors were obtained from a man aged 50 to 59 who received an inactivated influenza vaccine.

A few counts support this clonotype. This chain joins TRBV11-2 and TRBJ2-5; no clear D. With 5 bases removed from V and 2 bases from J, the gap between germline ends came to 9 bases. The germline V gene encodes CDR1 SGHAT and CDR2 FQNNGV. CDR3 length equals 13 residues. The CDR3 reads CASSPRLQETQYF. The CDR3 coding sequence is TGTGCCAGCAGCCCGAGGCTACAAGAGACCCAGTACTTC. The variable domain in full, with the rest retrieved from reference TRBV11-2 and TRBJ2-5, is EAGVAQSPRYKIIEKRQSVAFWCNPISGHATLYWYQQILGQGPKLLIQFQNNGVVDDSQLPKDRFSAERLKGVDSTLKIQPAKLEDSAVYLCASSPRLQETQYFGPGTRLLVL.

The chain is built from TRBV6-2 or TRBV6-3 and TRBJ2-1; 7 positions agree with TRBD1. The V gene's germline CDR1 is MNHEY and CDR2 SVGEGT. The CDR3 totals 11 residues. V shed 8 bases and J 15 bases; nucleotides not matched to a gene: 10. The CDR3 region is CASGTGARRFF. Written as DNA, the CDR3 is TGTGCCAGCGGTACAGGGGCTCGACGGTTCTTC.

This clonotype was detected only a few times. The CDR3 region has the DNA TGCAGTGCTACCCGAACGAGCTCTGGGGCCAACGTCCTGACTTTC. Its protein is CSATRTSSGANVLTF. The rearrangement links TRBV20-1 to TRBJ2-6; D gene uncertain. Per the germline V gene, CDR1 is DFQATT and CDR2 is SNEGSKA (reference sequence). With 4 bases removed from V and 0 bases from J, the gap between germline ends came to 10 bases. This CDR3 contains 15 residues.

V gene TRBV18 combines with J gene TRBJ2-7; TRBD1 matches 8 bases. The CDR3 runs to 14 residues. Germline trimming cut 0 bases from V and 7 bases from J; bases unmatched to any gene: 5. Per the germline V gene, CDR1 is KGHSH and CDR2 is LQKENI. This chain's CDR3 is CASSPPARGREQYF. CDR3 bases: TGTGCCAGCTCACCACCAGCCAGGGGGCGAGAGCAGTACTTC. Together with reference TRBV18 and TRBJ2-7, the CDR3 gives the full variable domain: NAGVMQNPRHLVRRRGQEARLRCSPMKGHSHVYWYRQLPEEGLKFMVYLQKENIIDESGMPKERFSAEFPKEGPSILRIQQVVRGDSAAYFCASSPPARGREQYFGPGTRLTVT.

The J gene is TRBJ2-3, the V gene TRBV29-1; 7 bases line up with TRBD2. The CDR3 runs 14 residues. The germline V gene encodes CDR1 SQVTM and CDR2 ANQGSEA. The V segment lost 3 bases and the J segment 4 bases; nucleotides outside the gene matches: 7. CDR3 in amino acids: CSVDSSGNPDTQYF. The CDR3 coding sequence is TGCAGCGTTGACTCTAGCGGTAATCCAGATACGCAGTATTTT.

A word on this clonotype: This may arise from a read error, as a much more abundant clone is one base away. The chain's CDR3 is CASSLWGKGYTF. DNA for the CDR3: TGTGCCAGCAGTTTATGGGGGAAAGGCTACACCTTC. The chain couples TRBV12-3 or TRBV12-4 to TRBJ1-2, with TRBD1 as a possible D gene (5 bases). V was trimmed by 2 bases and J by 8 bases, leaving 9 bases between them. CDR3 size: 12 residues.

J is TRBJ2-7 and V is TRBV29-1, with TRBD2 as a possible D gene (6 bases). This CDR3 region has 11 residues. Germline V lookup: CDR1 SQVTM, CDR2 ANQGSEA. V lost 4 bases, J lost 6 bases, and 10 bases lay in between. DNA for the CDR3: TGCAGCGTTGGGGCTAGCGCCGAGCAGTACTTC. Its protein is CSVGASAEQYF.

This clonotype was observed a few times. The chain is built from TRBV7-9 and TRBJ2-1; 11 bases are shared with TRBD1. V dropped 0 bases and J dropped 6; count of bases not matched to a gene: 7. This CDR3 is 17 amino acids long. The germline CDR1 and CDR2 sequences are SEHNR and FQNEAQ (reference sequence). The CDR3 region is CASSLASGTGGRNEQFF. The DNA of the CDR3 is TGTGCCAGCAGCTTAGCATCCGGGACAGGGGGACGCAATGAGCAGTTCTTC.

The chain joins TRBV28 to TRBJ2-4; tentatively, D is TRBD1 (5 bases). V was pared by 2 bases and J by 9 bases, with 14 bases between. The CDR3 contains 14 residues. Germline V CDR1 and CDR2: MDHEN, SYDVKM. The CDR3 protein is CASSLAGNFGIQYF. As DNA, the CDR3 is TGTGCCAGCAGTTTAGCAGGGAATTTCGGCATTCAGTACTTC.

The chain carries TRBV15 and TRBJ2-3; tentative D call: TRBD2 (5 bases). Trimming left V 5 bases short and J 7 bases short, with 16 bases between. Germline lookup yields CDR1 LNHNV and CDR2 YYDKDF (reference sequence). This CDR3 comprises 14 residues. CDR3 in amino acids: CATSPGKVGNTQYF. Here the CDR3 DNA reads TGTGCCACCAGCCCGGGGAAGGTTGGGAATACGCAGTATTTT.

The chain links TRBV24-1 to TRBJ2-3; perhaps TRBD2 as D (5 bases). Per germline, CDR1 KGHDR and CDR2 SFDVKD. V lost 3 bases, J lost 5 bases, and 8 bases lay in between. There are 13 residues in the CDR3. The CDR3 spells CATSDEGRDTQYF. CDR3 sequence (DNA): TGTGCCACCAGTGATGAGGGCCGAGATACGCAGTATTTT.

Many counts were recorded for this clonotype. Mismatch with germline at one junction end may stem from a read error. This sequence joins TRBV5-1 and TRBJ2-7; D is possibly TRBD1 (6 bases). The CDR3 is 13 residues long. The germline gives CDR1 SGHRS, CDR2 YFSETQ. The CDR3 sequence is CASSPGHSYEQYF. In DNA, the CDR3 is TGTGCCAGCAGTCCGGGACACTCCTACGAGCAGTACTTC.

This clonotype came up a few times. The chain uses TRBV12-3 or TRBV12-4 and TRBJ1-5; D is possibly TRBD1 (5 bases). The length of the CDR3 is 13 residues. Trimming removed 4 bases from V and 6 bases from J, with 10 bases in between. CDR3 bases: TGTGCCAGCAGTTCCCAGGGTTTTCAGCCCCAGCATTTT. It specifies CASSSQGFQPQHF.